This T cell receptor (beta chain) was observed in a study of cytomegalovirus exposure and HLA in healthy donors. V was trimmed by 2 bases and J by 8 bases, leaving 11 bases between them. Germline-derived CDR1 and CDR2 are SGHNT and YYREEE (reference sequence). The CDR3 contains 13 residues. The PCR used 60 Vbeta and 13 Jbeta primers. Profiled with immunoSEQ multiplex PCR; TCRdb holds only in-frame clones, not every one. The data contain some 220,000 clones, around 80% of them singletons. V is TRBV5-4 and J is TRBJ2-1; D is possibly TRBD2 (5 bases). The sequencing sample was made of PBMCs. The receptor was derived from a woman between 40 and 50 years old in good health and CMV-seronegative. CDR3 in DNA: TGTGCCAGCAGCTTTTACTTTAGCGATGAGCAGTTCTTC. Translated, it gives CASSFYFSDEQFF.